These T cell receptor beta chains were read from a single sample in a study of multiple sclerosis patients with progressive multifocal leukoencephalopathy. Only in-frame clones appear in the TCRdb table, and some are missing; sequencing was by immunoSEQ multiplex PCR. The repertoire holds 25,000 to 35,000 clones, around 90% seen once, with around 0.96% in the top ten. The sample was PBMCs. The receptors derive from a human donor with multiple sclerosis. CDR3s include the opening cysteine and the closing phenylalanine or tryptophan. Fields, in order: clone size, D gene, V gene, J gene, CDR3 DNA, CDR3 protein. The D gene is left open where the match is weak. Expanded clones are given a class, and other clones once, few, many or no size at all.

.	.	TRBV4-3	TRBJ1-1	TGCGCCAGCAGCCAAGATCTGGGGGGCAGGTTCGGTAGGTGGAACACTGAAGCTTTCTTT	CASSQDLGGRFGRWNTEAFF
.	.	TRBV5-1	TRBJ2-3	TGCGCCAGCAGCGGTATTGATAGTATCACAGATACGCAGTATTTT	CASSGIDSITDTQYF
.	TRBD1	TRBV6-5	TRBJ1-4	TGTGCCAGCAGTCCCACAGGGGGCGGGAATGAAAAACTGTTTTTT	CASSPTGGGNEKLFF
once	.	TRBV14	TRBJ2-3	TGTGCCAGCAGCCAAGAGTTCTGGGGGAGTGCAGATACGCAGTATTTT	CASSQEFWGSADTQYF
once	.	TRBV7-6	TRBJ2-7	TGTGCCAGCAGCTTAGAAGGAGATCCCTTCGAGCAGTACTTC	CASSLEGDPFEQYF
.	.	TRBV12-5	TRBJ1-6	TGTGCTAGTGGTTTGGCCCCGACAGCTTATAATTCACCCCTCCACTTT	CASGLAPTAYNSPLHF
.	.	TRBV6-1	TRBJ1-6	TGTGCCAGCAGTGAACAGGGTCAGGGAAATTCACCCCTCCACTTT	CASSEQGQGNSPLHF
once	.	TRBV2	TRBJ2-7	TGTGCCAGCAGGGAGGGGGCTCTCGAGCAGTACTTC	CASREGALEQYF
.	TRBD1	TRBV2	TRBJ1-4	TGTGCCAGCAGTGTGGAGGGGGCCGGCGAAAAACTGTTTTTT	CASSVEGAGEKLFF
.	.	TRBV4-3	TRBJ2-7	TGCGCCAGCAGCCAAGACAGGTACGGCGAGCAGTACTTC	CASSQDRYGEQYF
few	TRBD1	TRBV5-1	TRBJ1-1	TGCGCCAGCAGCCTCCGACAGGGCACTGAAGCTTTCTTT	CASSLRQGTEAFF
.	.	TRBV9	TRBJ2-5	TGTGCCAGCAGCGTAGGGAAACCGCTCCAAGAGACCCAGTACTTC	CASSVGKPLQETQYF
.	.	TRBV13	TRBJ1-1	TGTGCCAGCAGCTTAGTGAGGAACACTGAAGCTTTCTTT	CASSLVRNTEAFF
.	TRBD2	TRBV7-9	TRBJ2-1	TGTGCCAGCAGCTTAGAGGGCGGGGGCTACAATGAGCAGTTCTTC	CASSLEGGGYNEQFF
.	TRBD2	TRBV27	TRBJ2-1	TGTGCCAGCAGCTCTCCTCCGGGGGGGGAGTTCTTC	CASSSPPGGEFF
.	TRBD1	TRBV25-1	TRBJ1-2	TGTGCCAGCGCGGGACAGACCAACTATGGCTACACCTTC	CASAGQTNYGYTF
.	TRBD2	TRBV2	TRBJ2-5	TGTGCCAGCAGTGAAAGCGGGGGGCAAGAGACCCAGTACTTC	CASSESGGQETQYF
.	.	TRBV11-2	TRBJ1-1	TGTGCCAGCAGCCACCGTCACAGTGAAGCTTTCTTT	CASSHRHSEAFF
few	TRBD1	TRBV27	TRBJ2-2	TGTGCCAGCAGTTCCGGGACAGGGACCGGGGAGCTGTTTTTT	CASSSGTGTGELFF
.	.	TRBV7-9	TRBJ1-1	TGTGCCAGCTTGACCATGGGGGCGGACACTGAAGCTTTCTTT	CASLTMGADTEAFF
.	.	TRBV5-1	TRBJ1-1	TGCGCCAGCAGCTTGGACGGATGGGGTAGCGGCACTGAAGCTTTCTTT	CASSLDGWGSGTEAFF